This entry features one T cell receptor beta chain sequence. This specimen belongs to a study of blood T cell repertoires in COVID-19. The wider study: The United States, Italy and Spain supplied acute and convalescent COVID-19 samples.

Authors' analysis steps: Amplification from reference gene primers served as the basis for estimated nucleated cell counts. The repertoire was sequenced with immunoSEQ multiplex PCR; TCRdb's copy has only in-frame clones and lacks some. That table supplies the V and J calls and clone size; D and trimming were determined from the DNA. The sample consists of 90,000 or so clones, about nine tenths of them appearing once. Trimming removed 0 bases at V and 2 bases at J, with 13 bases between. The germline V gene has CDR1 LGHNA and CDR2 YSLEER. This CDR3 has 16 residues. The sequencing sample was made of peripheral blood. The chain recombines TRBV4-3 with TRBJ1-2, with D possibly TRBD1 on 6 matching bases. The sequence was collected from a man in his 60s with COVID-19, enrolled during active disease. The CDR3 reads CASSQDGTGSNYGYTF. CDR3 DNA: TGCGCCAGCAGCCAAGATGGAACAGGGTCGAACTATGGCTACACCTTC.